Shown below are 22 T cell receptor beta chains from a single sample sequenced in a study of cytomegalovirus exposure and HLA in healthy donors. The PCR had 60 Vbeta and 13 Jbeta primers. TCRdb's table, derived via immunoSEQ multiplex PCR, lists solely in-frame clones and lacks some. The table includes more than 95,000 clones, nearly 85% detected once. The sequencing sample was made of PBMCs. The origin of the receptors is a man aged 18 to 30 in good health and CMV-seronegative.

CDR3 amino acids: CASSRTGTLRTQYF. The DNA of the CDR3 is TGTGCCAGCAGCCGTACCGGGACACTTAGGACCCAGTACTTC. The J gene is TRBJ2-5, the V gene TRBV7-2; D might be TRBD1 (6 bases). The CDR3 is made up of 14 amino acids. Germline CDR1 and CDR2: SGHTA and FQGNSA. Trimming took 5 bases from V and 7 from J, leaving 17 bases between them.

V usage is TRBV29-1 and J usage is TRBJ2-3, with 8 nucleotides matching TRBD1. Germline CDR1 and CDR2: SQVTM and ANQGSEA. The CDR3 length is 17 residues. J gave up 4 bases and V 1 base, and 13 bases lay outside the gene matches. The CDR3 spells CSVEGQGASSRADTQYF. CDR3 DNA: TGCAGCGTTGAAGGGCAGGGGGCTTCTAGTAGGGCAGATACGCAGTATTTT.

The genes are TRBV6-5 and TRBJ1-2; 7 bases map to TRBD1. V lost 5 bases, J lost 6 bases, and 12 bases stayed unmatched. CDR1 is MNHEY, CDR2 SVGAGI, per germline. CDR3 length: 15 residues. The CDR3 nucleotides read TGTGCCAGCAGTCCCGGGACAGCCACTTCCCATGGCTACACCTTC. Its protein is CASSPGTATSHGYTF.

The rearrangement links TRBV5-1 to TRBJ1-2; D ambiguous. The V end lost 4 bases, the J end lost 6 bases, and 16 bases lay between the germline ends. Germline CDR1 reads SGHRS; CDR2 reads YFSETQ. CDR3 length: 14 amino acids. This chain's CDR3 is CASSPALEVNGYTF. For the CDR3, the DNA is TGCGCCAGCAGCCCCGCGCTTGAAGTCAATGGCTACACCTTC.

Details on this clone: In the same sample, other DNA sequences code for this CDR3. This CDR3 is CASSYSRTGEQFF. CDR3 coding DNA: TGTGCCAGCAGTTACTCGCGGACAGGCGAGCAGTTCTTC. The V call is TRBV6-5, the J call TRBJ2-1; TRBD1 aligns across 7 bases. The germline V gene has CDR1 MNHEY and CDR2 SVGAGI. The CDR3 sequence is 13 residues long. The junction had 3 bases not matched to a gene; V was cut back by 0 bases and J by 10 bases.

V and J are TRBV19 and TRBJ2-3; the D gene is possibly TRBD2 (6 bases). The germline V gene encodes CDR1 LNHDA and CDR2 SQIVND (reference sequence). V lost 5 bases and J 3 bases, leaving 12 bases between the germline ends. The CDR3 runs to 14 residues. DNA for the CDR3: TGTGCCAGTAGTCAGACTAGTTCGACAGATACGCAGTATTTT. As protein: CASSQTSSTDTQYF.

Written as DNA, the CDR3 is TGTGCCAGTAGTAAGGCGGGGATGGGCACAGATACGCAGTATTTT. This codes for CASSKAGMGTDTQYF. The chain employs TRBV19 and TRBJ2-3, with TRBD2 as a possible D gene (6 bases). The CDR3 has 15 amino acids. V lost 4 bases, J lost 1 base, and 12 bases lay in between. Germline V CDR1 and CDR2: LNHDA, SQIVND (reference sequence).

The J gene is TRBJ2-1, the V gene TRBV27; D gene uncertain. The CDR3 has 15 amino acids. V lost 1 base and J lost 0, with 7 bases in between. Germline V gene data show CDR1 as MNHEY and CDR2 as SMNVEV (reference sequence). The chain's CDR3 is CASSLLQSSYNEQFF. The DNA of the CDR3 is TGTGCCAGCAGTTTATTACAGTCCTCCTACAATGAGCAGTTCTTC.

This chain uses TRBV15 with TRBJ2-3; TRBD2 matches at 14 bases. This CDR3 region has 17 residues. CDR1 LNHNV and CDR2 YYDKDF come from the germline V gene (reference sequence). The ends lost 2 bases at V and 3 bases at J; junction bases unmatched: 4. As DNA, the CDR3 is TGTGCCACCAGCAGAAAGACTAGCGGGAGGGCAACAGATACGCAGTATTTT. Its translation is CATSRKTSGRATDTQYF.

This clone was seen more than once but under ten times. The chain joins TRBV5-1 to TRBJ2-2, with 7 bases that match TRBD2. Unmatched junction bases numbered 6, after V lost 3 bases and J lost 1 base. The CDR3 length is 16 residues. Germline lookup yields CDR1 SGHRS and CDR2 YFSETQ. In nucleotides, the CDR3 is TGCGCCAGCAGCTGGGGAGGGAGCGGGAACACCGGGGAGCTGTTTTTT. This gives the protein CASSWGGSGNTGELFF.

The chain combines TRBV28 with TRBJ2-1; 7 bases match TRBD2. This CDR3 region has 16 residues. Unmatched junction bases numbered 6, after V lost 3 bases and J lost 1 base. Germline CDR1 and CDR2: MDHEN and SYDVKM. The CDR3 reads CASSLGGGHSYNEQFF. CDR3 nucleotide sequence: TGTGCCAGCAGTTTGGGGGGAGGGCATTCCTACAATGAGCAGTTCTTC.

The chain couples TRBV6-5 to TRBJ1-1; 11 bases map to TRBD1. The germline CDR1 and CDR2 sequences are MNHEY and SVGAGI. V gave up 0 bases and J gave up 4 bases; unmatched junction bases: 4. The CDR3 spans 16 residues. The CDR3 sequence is CASSYSIGTGGTEAFF. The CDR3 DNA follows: TGTGCCAGCAGTTACTCGATAGGGACAGGGGGCACTGAAGCTTTCTTT.

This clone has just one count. As DNA, the CDR3 is TGTGCCTGGGGGGGACAGATCACCTACGAGCAGTACTTC. Translated: CAWGGQITYEQYF. The chain joins TRBV30 to TRBJ2-7, with 7 bases that match TRBD1. The CDR3 contains 13 residues. V dropped 5 bases and J dropped 2; count of bases not matched to a gene: 6. Germline V gives CDR1 GTSNPN, CDR2 SVGIG (reference sequence).

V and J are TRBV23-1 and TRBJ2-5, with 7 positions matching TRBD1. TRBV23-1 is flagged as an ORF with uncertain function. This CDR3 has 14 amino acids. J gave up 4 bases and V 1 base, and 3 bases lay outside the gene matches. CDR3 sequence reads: CASSQLTGLETQYF. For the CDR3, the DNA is TGCGCCAGCAGTCAATTGACAGGGCTAGAGACCCAGTACTTC.

The CDR3, as DNA: TGTGCCAGCAGCTCCCCCGTTAGCGGCAATGAGCAGTTCTTC. It is translated as CASSSPVSGNEQFF. The V call is TRBV7-6, the J call TRBJ2-1, with D perhaps TRBD2 (6 bases). The CDR3 totals 14 residues. Germline V gives CDR1 SGHVS, CDR2 FNYEAQ. Trimming shortened V by 4 bases and J by 6 bases, and 13 bases separated the two germline ends.

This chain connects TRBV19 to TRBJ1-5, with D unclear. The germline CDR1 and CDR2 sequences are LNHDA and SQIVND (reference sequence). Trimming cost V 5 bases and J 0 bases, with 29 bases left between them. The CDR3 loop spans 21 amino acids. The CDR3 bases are TGTGCCAGTAGTGCGCGTAAACCCGGGAGCAAAATACTTTATAGCAATCAGCCCCAGCATTTT. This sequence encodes CASSARKPGSKILYSNQPQHF.

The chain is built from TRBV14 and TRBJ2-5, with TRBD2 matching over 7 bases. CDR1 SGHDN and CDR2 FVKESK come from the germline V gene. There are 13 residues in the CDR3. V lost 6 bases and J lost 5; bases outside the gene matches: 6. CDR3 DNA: TGTGCCAGCAGGGGAGGGCCGCGGGAGACCCAGTACTTC. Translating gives CASRGGPRETQYF.

DNA of the CDR3: TGTGCCAGCAGTGACTTTCACAGGGGGTTGAACACTGAAGCTTTCTTT. The encoded protein is CASSDFHRGLNTEAFF. The rearrangement links TRBV6-6 to TRBJ1-1; 8 positions match TRBD1. The CDR3 consists of 16 residues. V trimming: 5 bases; J trimming: 0 bases; junction bases outside the gene matches: 8. The germline CDR1 and CDR2 sequences are MNHNY and SVGAGI (reference sequence).

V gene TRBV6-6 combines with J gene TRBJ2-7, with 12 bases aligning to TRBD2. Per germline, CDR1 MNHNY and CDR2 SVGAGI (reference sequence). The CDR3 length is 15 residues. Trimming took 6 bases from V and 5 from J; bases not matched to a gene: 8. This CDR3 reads CASSPLAGGPHEQYF. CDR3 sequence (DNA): TGTGCCAGCAGCCCTCTAGCGGGAGGGCCTCACGAGCAGTACTTC.

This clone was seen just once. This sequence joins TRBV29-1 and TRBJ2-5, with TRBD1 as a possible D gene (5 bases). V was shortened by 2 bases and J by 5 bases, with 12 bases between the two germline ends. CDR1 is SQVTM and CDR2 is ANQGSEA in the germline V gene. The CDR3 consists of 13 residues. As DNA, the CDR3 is TGCAGCGTTGAAAAGACAGCTAAGGAGACCCAGTACTTC. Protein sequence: CSVEKTAKETQYF.

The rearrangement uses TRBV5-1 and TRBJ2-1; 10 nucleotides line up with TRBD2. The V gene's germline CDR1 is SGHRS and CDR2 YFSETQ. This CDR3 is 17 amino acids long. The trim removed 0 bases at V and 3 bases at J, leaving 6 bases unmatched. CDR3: CASSLGTSGLYYNEQFF. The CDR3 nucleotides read TGCGCCAGCAGCTTGGGGACTAGCGGCTTATACTACAATGAGCAGTTCTTC.

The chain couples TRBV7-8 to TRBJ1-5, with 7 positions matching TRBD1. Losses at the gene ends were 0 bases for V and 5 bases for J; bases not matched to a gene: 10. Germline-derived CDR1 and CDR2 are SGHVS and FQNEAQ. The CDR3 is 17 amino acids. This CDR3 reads CASSLAFRQGRHQPQHF. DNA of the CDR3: TGTGCCAGCAGCTTAGCCTTCCGACAGGGTAGGCATCAGCCCCAGCATTTT.